The clone carrying this T cell receptor (beta chain) was seen repeatedly, ten times or more. Healthy control participants comprised blood bank volunteers in Maryland, USA. For the unsorted libraries, 2 million PBMCs stored at -80 C served as input. With 10-nucleotide random UMIs included, cDNA was synthesized by 5'RACE. Sequencing runs each yielded over 160 million TCR-beta sequences from 15-18 subjects. One entry per CDR3 protein, called by TCRdb with MiXCR from the 5' RACE reads. Here the sample spans roughly 30,000 distinct CDR3 sequences, 6.6% being singletons. The data were taken from a study of neurological immune-mediated disorders. This CDR3 has 18 amino acids. Germline V gene lookup returns CDR1 SGHAT and CDR2 FQNNGV. Deletions cut 5 bases from V and 0 bases from J, with 17 bases between.

The receptor comes from a woman between 45 and 65 years old in good health. The chain recombines TRBV11-2 with TRBJ2-6; D is ambiguous. The sequenced sample consisted of PBMCs. For the CDR3, the DNA is TGTGCCAGCAGCCTAGTTGGCCAGCCAGACTCTGGGGCCAACGTCCTGACTTTC. Protein sequence: CASSLVGQPDSGANVLTF.